The sequence of this T cell receptor (beta chain) was determined in a study of cytomegalovirus exposure and HLA in healthy donors. Findings and caveats of the study: There were three CMV-associated chains whose specificity for CMV antigens was confirmed in vitro. When a later analysis compared HLA-associated TCR beta chains with equally common others, the HLA-associated chains turned out to be more clonally expanded and to have lower generation probabilities. TRBV6-2, TRBV6-3 and some other V segments were excluded as indistinguishable.

A note on this clone: Its cognate antigen is unknown.

In the PCR, 60 Vbeta and 13 Jbeta primers were used. The protocol was immunoSEQ multiplex PCR, while the TCRdb copy is restricted to in-frame clones and leaves out a portion. This table has approximately 130,000 clones, around 83% appearing once. Despite likely unrecorded immune exposures, the donors were nominally healthy at the time of sampling. The V gene lost 5 bases and the J gene lost 3 bases, with 11 bases spanning the gap. Germline CDR1 is SGHVS and CDR2 is FQNEAQ. This CDR3 contains 13 residues. What was sequenced was PBMCs. The clonotype originates from a woman aged 50 to 60 in good health and CMV-seropositive. This sequence joins TRBV7-8 and TRBJ2-7; D is possibly TRBD1 (5 bases). The CDR3 DNA reads as TGTGCCAGCAGCGCGCCCCAGGGCTACGAGCAGTACTTC. Protein sequence: CASSAPQGYEQYF.